This T cell receptor (beta chain) came from a study of blood T cell repertoires in COVID-19. Germline V gives CDR1 SEHNR, CDR2 FQNEAQ (reference sequence). V lost 2 bases to trimming and J lost 0 bases, with 8 bases between them. The CDR3 loop spans 15 amino acids. Under the authors' procedure: The authors estimated nucleated cell counts from reference gene primer amplification. The assay was immunoSEQ multiplex PCR, and TCRdb's table has in-frame clones only and misses some. V and J calls and clone size come straight from that table; D and trimming were deduced from the DNA. The sample gives about 380,000 clones, 85% to 90% of which show up once; 0.9% to 1.5% is in the top ten. Clinical histories supplied by participants themselves formed the basis of cohort assignment. Two negative PCRs, clearance, or symptom resolution characterized the recovered Cohort 3 donors.

The chain uses TRBV7-9 and TRBJ1-5, with a possible D match to TRBD1 (6 bases). This TCR was sampled from a young woman who had recovered from COVID-19. The sequenced sample was PBMCs or T cells enriched from blood (not recorded which). CDR3 in amino acids: CASSLTGSSNQPQHF. DNA of the CDR3: TGTGCCAGCAGCTTAACAGGGAGTAGCAATCAGCCCCAGCATTTT.